The 21 T cell receptor beta chains presented below share a single source sample, sequenced in a study of blood T cell repertoires in COVID-19. Sequencing was performed with immunoSEQ multiplex PCR; in TCRdb, only in-frame clones are kept and a portion is missing. This sample yields 150,000 to 200,000 clones, of which 75% to 90% are seen a single time; approximately 5.1% belongs to the top ten. Sequenced material: PBMCs or T cells enriched from blood (not recorded which). The receptors come from a man between 65 and 85 years old who had been exposed to COVID-19.

V and J are TRBV5-1 and TRBJ1-2, with D maybe TRBD1 (5 bases). V was pared by 5 bases and J by 2 bases, with 7 bases between. Per the germline V gene, CDR1 is SGHRS and CDR2 is YFSETQ. The CDR3 spans 12 residues. As DNA, the CDR3 is TGCGCCAGCAGGCAGGGCAACTATGGCTACACCTTC. Protein product: CASRQGNYGYTF.

The J gene is TRBJ2-5, the V gene TRBV18; D is possibly TRBD2 (5 bases). V lost 3 bases and J lost 2, with 16 bases in between. Looked up from germline, CDR1 is KGHSH and CDR2 is LQKENI. The CDR3 extends over 16 amino acids. For the CDR3, the DNA is TGTGCCAGCTCACCCCCCGAGGGAGTCTTACAAGAGACCCAGTACTTC. Translating gives CASSPPEGVLQETQYF.

The chain is built from TRBV3-1 (or the pseudogene TRBV3-2) and TRBJ2-7; 13 bases are a match to TRBD2. This CDR3 spans 18 amino acids. CDR1 is LGHDT, CDR2 YNNKEL, per germline (reference sequence). The junction had 8 bases not matched to a gene; V was cut back by 1 base and J by 2 bases. CDR3 in DNA: TGTGCCAGCAGCCAAGGTGGGACTAGCGGGACCATTCCCTACGAGCAGTACTTC. Translated, it gives CASSQGGTSGTIPYEQYF.

V usage is TRBV28 and J usage is TRBJ1-4; TRBD1 is a possible D gene (5 bases). The CDR3 contains 17 residues. From germline, CDR1 is MDHEN and CDR2 SYDVKM. V lost 3 bases and J lost 5, with 19 bases in between. The CDR3 is CASSFIWPAGLNEKLFF. The CDR3 region has the DNA TGTGCCAGCAGTTTTATCTGGCCGGCAGGGTTGAATGAAAAACTGTTTTTT.

V is TRBV9 and J is TRBJ2-7; TRBD2 agrees at 7 bases. The CDR3 covers 15 residues. Unmatched junction bases numbered 11, after V lost 4 bases and J lost 4 bases. CDR1 and CDR2 (germline): SGDLS, YYNGEE. CDR3 sequence (DNA): TGTGCCAGCAGCCCCTTAGGCGGAGCGGGGTACGAGCAGTACTTC. Its translation is CASSPLGGAGYEQYF.

V gene TRBV28 combines with J gene TRBJ1-2; maybe TRBD1 (5 bases). Trimming cost V 5 bases and J 7 bases, with 17 bases left between them. Per the germline V gene, CDR1 is MDHEN and CDR2 is SYDVKM. The CDR3 spans 14 residues. Written as DNA, the CDR3 is TGTGCCAGCAGTCCGCCAATAAGGGGTGCTGGCTACACCTTC. Its translation is CASSPPIRGAGYTF.

CDR3 coding DNA: TGTGCCAGCAGCCAGGACAGAGATAAGGGCTACACCTTC. Its translation: CASSQDRDKGYTF. The rearrangement uses TRBV4-2 and TRBJ1-2; D might be TRBD1 (6 bases). This CDR3 has 13 amino acids. Germline loops: CDR1 LGHNA, CDR2 YNFKEQ. Between the trimmed V and J ends, which lost 3 bases and 8 bases, there was a span of 13 bases.

In its sample, this clone was seen once. The chain has TRBV19 and TRBJ2-1; TRBD1 agrees at 7 bases. V gave up 2 bases and J gave up 9 bases; unmatched junction bases: 7. The CDR3 has 14 residues. In germline, CDR1 is LNHDA, CDR2 SQIVND (reference sequence). The CDR3 bases are TGTGCCAGTAGTATACCCGGGACAGTAAGTGAGCAGTTCTTC. It codes for CASSIPGTVSEQFF.

V is TRBV21-1 and J is TRBJ2-3; the listed D gene, TRBD2, was not tested against the DNA. TRBV21-1 is a listed pseudogene. The CDR3 consists of 16 residues. This chain's CDR3 is CASSKVSSGGPDTQYF. The CDR3 DNA reads as TGTGCCAGCAGCAAAGTTTCCAGCGGGGGGCCAGATACGCAGTATTTT.

This chain connects TRBV5-5 to TRBJ2-7, with a tentative D call TRBD2 (6 bases). The V end was cut by 4 bases, the J end by 0 bases, with 17 bases between. The CDR3 is 16 residues long. Per germline, CDR1 SGHKS and CDR2 YYEKEE (reference sequence). The DNA of the CDR3 is TGTGCCAGCAGCCCCGGAGCGGGTTGGAACTCCTACGAGCAGTACTTC. Amino acid sequence: CASSPGAGWNSYEQYF.

This chain joins TRBV7-6 and TRBJ1-5; D is undetermined. Per the germline V gene, CDR1 is SGHVS and CDR2 is FNYEAQ. The CDR3 sequence is 14 residues long. Trimming pared 2 bases from V and 0 bases from J, leaving 5 bases between. Written as DNA, the CDR3 is TGTGCCAGCAGCTTACTTAGTAGCAATCAGCCCCAGCATTTT. This translates into CASSLLSSNQPQHF.

The genes are TRBV5-1 and TRBJ1-2; 9 nucleotides line up with TRBD1. After removal of 4 bases from V and 2 bases from J, the junction contained 6 bases not matched to a gene. Germline loops: CDR1 SGHRS, CDR2 YFSETQ. The length of the CDR3 is 15 residues. The CDR3 nucleotides read TGCGCCAGCAGCACTCAGGGACAGGGCAACTATGGCTACACCTTC. This translates into CASSTQGQGNYGYTF.

The V and J genes are TRBV9 and TRBJ2-1; 11 bases fit TRBD2. CDR3 length: 20 amino acids. The J segment lost 0 bases and the V segment lost 4 bases, leaving 15 bases of the junction unmatched. The germline V gene has CDR1 SGDLS and CDR2 YYNGEE. The CDR3: CASSYPPGLAGFSSYNEQFF. CDR3 bases: TGTGCCAGCAGCTACCCCCCCGGACTAGCGGGTTTCAGCTCCTACAATGAGCAGTTCTTC.

CDR3 residues: CASSIHRDSYEQYF. CDR3 DNA sequence: TGTGCCAGCAGCATCCACAGGGACTCCTACGAGCAGTACTTC. The chain combines TRBV5-5 with TRBJ2-7, with D possibly matching TRBD1 (6 bases). V shed 4 bases and J shed 0 bases, with 11 bases lying between them. Germline V gives CDR1 SGHKS, CDR2 YYEKEE (reference sequence). The CDR3 is 14 residues long. Full variable domain (remainder filled in from reference TRBV5-5 and TRBJ2-7): DAGVTQSPTHLIKTRGQQVTLRCSPISGHKSVSWYQQVLGQGPQFIFQYYEKEERGRGNFPDRFSARQFPNYSSELNVNALLLGDSALYLCASSIHRDSYEQYFGPGTRLTVT.

The chain is built from TRBV28 and TRBJ1-4; TRBD1 might be the D (5 bases). There are 15 residues in the CDR3. CDR1 is MDHEN, CDR2 SYDVKM, per germline. The V gene lost 6 bases and the J gene lost 1 base, with 12 bases spanning the gap. The DNA of the CDR3 is TGTGCCAGCAGGCGCCCAACAGGAACTAATGAAAAACTGTTTTTT. Its protein is CASRRPTGTNEKLFF. The full variable domain, its missing parts supplied by reference TRBV28 and TRBJ1-4, is DVKVTQSSRYLVKRTGEKVFLECVQDMDHENMFWYRQDPGLGLRLIYFSYDVKMKEKGDIPEGYSVSREKKERFSLILESASTNQTSMYLCASRRPTGTNEKLFFGSGTQLSVL.

This clone was counted a few times. The DNA for the CDR3 is TGTGCCAGCATGGCGGCAGGGCTTGGCGGGGAGCTGTTTTTT. Translated: CASMAAGLGGELFF. The rearrangement uses TRBV2 and TRBJ2-2; weak D call: TRBD1 (5 bases). The V end was cut by 7 bases, the J end by 7 bases, with 16 bases between. The CDR3 is 14 residues long. Germline loops: CDR1 SNHLY, CDR2 FYNNEI.

This chain links TRBV7-9 with TRBJ2-2, with TRBD1 identical over 11 bases. The ends lost 7 bases at V and 5 bases at J; junction bases unmatched: 9. The germline CDR1 and CDR2 sequences are SEHNR and FQNEAQ (reference sequence). This CDR3 spans 16 amino acids. The DNA of the CDR3 is TGTGCCAGCACCCCGGACAGGGGGCGCAGGACCGGGGAGCTGTTTTTT. Its protein is CASTPDRGRRTGELFF.

The rearrangement uses TRBV7-6 and TRBJ2-1; 7 bases agree with TRBD2. From germline, CDR1 is SGHVS and CDR2 FNYEAQ. J was trimmed by 3 bases and V by 2 bases; bases with no gene match: 10. The CDR3 is 17 residues long. The CDR3 DNA sequence: TGTGCCAGCAGCTTATACCGCGGGACGGGGGGCTACAATGAGCAGTTCTTC. This encodes CASSLYRGTGGYNEQFF. Together with reference TRBV7-6 and TRBJ2-1, the CDR3 gives the full variable domain: GAGVSQSPRYKVTKRGQDVALRCDPISGHVSLYWYRQALGQGPEFLTYFNYEAQQDKSGLPNDRFSAERPEGSISTLTIQRTEQRDSAMYRCASSLYRGTGGYNEQFFGPGTRLTVL.

The chain joins TRBV15 to TRBJ2-2, with 7 bases identical to TRBD1. The V gene end was trimmed by 3 bases and the J gene end by 0 bases; junction bases not matched to a gene: 1. CDR1 is LNHNV, CDR2 YYDKDF, per germline (reference sequence). The CDR3 sequence is 15 residues long. DNA for the CDR3: TGTGCCACCAGCAGGGGACAGACGAACACCGGGGAGCTGTTTTTT. This sequence encodes CATSRGQTNTGELFF.

The chain couples TRBV28 to TRBJ2-7; D is possibly TRBD2 (6 bases). The CDR3 totals 15 residues. Germline V gene data show CDR1 as MDHEN and CDR2 as SYDVKM. Trimming stripped 6 bases from V and 2 bases from J, with 17 bases between. CDR3 sequence reads: CASRSGGATPYEQYF. Here the CDR3 DNA reads TGTGCCAGCAGATCCGGGGGAGCAACCCCCTACGAGCAGTACTTC.

The V and J genes are TRBV5-1 and TRBJ2-3, with TRBD1 identical over 8 bases. Trimming cost V 4 bases and J 0 bases; bases outside gene matches: 4. This CDR3 spans 15 amino acids. Germline values: CDR1 SGHRS, CDR2 YFSETQ. Here the CDR3 DNA reads TGCGCCAGCAGCCGCAGGACAGGGAGCACAGATACGCAGTATTTT. Protein: CASSRRTGSTDTQYF.